The T cell receptor beta chain described here comes from a study of regulatory T cells in long-lasting Graves disease. With iRepertoire HTBI primers and Arm-PCR of CDR3 regions, TCR beta libraries were built. TCRdb recomputed calls from the multiplex PCR reads with MiXCR, one row per CDR3 protein. The table includes over 650,000 distinct CDR3 sequences, 30% detected once. There are 15 residues in the CDR3. The germline CDR1 and CDR2 sequences are SNHLY and FYNNEI. V was shortened by 5 bases and J by 1 base, with 12 bases between the two germline ends. The time point denotes: persistent/refractory GD, antithyroid drugs over 5 years with positive TRAb. The authors made the TCR library using RNA they extracted from PBMCs.

The receptor comes from a female donor with Graves disease. The chain has TRBV2 and TRBJ1-5; D might be TRBD1 (5 bases). The sample in question was peripheral blood mononuclear cells (PBMCs), obtained when the disease was refractory, from a patient treated with antithyroid drugs. CDR3 amino acids: CASSTGGKSNQPQHF. The CDR3, as DNA: TGTGCCAGCAGTACCGGGGGGAAAAGCAATCAGCCCCAGCATTTT.